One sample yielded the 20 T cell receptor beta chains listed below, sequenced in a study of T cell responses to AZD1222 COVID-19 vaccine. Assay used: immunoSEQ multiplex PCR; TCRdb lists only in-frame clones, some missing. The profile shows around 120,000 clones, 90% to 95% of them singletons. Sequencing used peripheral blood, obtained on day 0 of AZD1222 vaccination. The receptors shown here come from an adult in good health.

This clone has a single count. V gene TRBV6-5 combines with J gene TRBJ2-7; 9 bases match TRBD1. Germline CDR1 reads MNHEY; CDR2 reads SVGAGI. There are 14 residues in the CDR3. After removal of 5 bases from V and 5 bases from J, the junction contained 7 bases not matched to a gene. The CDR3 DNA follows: TGTGCCAGCAGTATTTACAGGGGGCTGGACGAGCAGTACTTC. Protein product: CASSIYRGLDEQYF.

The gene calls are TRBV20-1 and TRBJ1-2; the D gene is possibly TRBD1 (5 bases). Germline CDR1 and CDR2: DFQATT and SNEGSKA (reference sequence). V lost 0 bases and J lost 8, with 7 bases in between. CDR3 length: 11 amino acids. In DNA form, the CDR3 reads TGCAGTGCTAGAGATCGGGACGGCTACACCTTC. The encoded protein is CSARDRDGYTF.

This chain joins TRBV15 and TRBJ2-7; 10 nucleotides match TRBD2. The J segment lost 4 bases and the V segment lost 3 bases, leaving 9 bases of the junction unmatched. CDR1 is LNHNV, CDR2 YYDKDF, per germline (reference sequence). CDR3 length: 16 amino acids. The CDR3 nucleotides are TGTGCCACCAGCAGGGCCCTAGCGGGAGAAAGGTACGAGCAGTACTTC. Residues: CATSRALAGERYEQYF.

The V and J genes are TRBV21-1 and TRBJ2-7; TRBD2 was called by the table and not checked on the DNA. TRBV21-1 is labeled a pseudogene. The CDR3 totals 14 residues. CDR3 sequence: CASLVWEIPYEQYF. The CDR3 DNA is TGTGCCAGTCTAGTTTGGGAGATCCCCTACGAGCAGTACTTC.

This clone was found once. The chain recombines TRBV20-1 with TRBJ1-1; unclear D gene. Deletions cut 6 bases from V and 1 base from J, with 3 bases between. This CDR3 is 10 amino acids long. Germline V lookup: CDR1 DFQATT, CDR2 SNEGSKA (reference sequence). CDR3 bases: TGCAGTGCCGCGAACACTGAAGCTTTCTTT. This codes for CSAANTEAFF.

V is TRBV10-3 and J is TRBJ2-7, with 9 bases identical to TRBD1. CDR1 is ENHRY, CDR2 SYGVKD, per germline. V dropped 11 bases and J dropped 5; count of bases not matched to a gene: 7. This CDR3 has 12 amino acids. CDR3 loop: CASGQGAHEQYF. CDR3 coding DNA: TGTGCCTCGGGACAGGGTGCCCACGAGCAGTACTTC.

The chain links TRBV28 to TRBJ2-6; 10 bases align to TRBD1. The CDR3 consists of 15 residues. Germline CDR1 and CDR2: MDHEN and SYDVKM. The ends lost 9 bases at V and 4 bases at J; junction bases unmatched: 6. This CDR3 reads CASRQGASGANVLTF. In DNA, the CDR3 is TGTGCCAGTCGACAGGGGGCCTCGGGGGCCAACGTCCTGACTTTC.

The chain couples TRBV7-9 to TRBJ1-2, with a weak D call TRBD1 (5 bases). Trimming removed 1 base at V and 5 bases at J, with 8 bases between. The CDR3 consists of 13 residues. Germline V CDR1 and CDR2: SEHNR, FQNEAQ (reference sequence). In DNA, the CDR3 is TGTGCCAGCAGCTTAGGGGGGGATTATGGCTACACCTTC. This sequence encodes CASSLGGDYGYTF.

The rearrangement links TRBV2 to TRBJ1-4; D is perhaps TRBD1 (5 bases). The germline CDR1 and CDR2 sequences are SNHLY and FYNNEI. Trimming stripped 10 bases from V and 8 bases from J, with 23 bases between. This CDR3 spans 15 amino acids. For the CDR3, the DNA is TGTGCCACCAAGGACGGGGCAGCCCGCGGGGAAAAACTGTTTTTT. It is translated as CATKDGAARGEKLFF.

CDR3 in amino acids: CASSVGVQPQHF. CDR3 in DNA: TGCGCCAGCAGTGTGGGGGTCCAGCCCCAGCATTTT. The chain links TRBV10-2 to TRBJ1-5; D perhaps matches TRBD1 (5 bases). CDR1 is WSHSY, CDR2 SAAADI, per germline. The CDR3 loop spans 12 amino acids. The V gene lost 4 bases and the J gene lost 7 bases, with 8 bases spanning the gap.

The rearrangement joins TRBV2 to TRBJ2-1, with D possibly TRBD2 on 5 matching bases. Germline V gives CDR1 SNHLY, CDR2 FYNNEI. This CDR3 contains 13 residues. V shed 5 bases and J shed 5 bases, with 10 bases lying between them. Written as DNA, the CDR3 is TGTGCCAGCAGTAGAACTAGGAACAATGAGCAGTTCTTC. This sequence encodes CASSRTRNNEQFF.

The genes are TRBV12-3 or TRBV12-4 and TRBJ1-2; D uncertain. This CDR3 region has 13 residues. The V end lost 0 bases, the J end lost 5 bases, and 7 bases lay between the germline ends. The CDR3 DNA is TGTGCCAGCAGTTTAGCGGGGAGGTATGGCTACACCTTC. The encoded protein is CASSLAGRYGYTF.

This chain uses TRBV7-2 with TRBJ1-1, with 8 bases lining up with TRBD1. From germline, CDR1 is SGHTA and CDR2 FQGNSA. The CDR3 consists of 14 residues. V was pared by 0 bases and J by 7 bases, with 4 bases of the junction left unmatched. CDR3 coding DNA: TGTGCCAGCAGCTTAGCCACAGGGGGTTATGAAGCTTTCTTT. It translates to CASSLATGGYEAFF.

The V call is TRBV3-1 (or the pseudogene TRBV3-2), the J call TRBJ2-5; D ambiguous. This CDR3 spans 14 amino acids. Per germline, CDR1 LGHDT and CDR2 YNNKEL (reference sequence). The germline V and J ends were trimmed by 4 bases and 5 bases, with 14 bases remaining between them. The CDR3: CASSPRRSGETQYF. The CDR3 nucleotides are TGTGCCAGCAGCCCAAGGCGGTCCGGGGAGACCCAGTACTTC.

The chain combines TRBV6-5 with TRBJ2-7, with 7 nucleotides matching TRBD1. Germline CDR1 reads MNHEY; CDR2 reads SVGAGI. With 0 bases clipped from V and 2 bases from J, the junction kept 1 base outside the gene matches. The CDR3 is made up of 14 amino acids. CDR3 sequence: CASSYSTGTYEQYF. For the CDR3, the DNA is TGTGCCAGCAGTTACTCGACAGGGACCTACGAGCAGTACTTC.

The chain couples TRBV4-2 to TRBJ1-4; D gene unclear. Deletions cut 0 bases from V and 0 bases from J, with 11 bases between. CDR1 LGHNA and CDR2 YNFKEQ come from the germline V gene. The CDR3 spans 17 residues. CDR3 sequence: CASSQDKGRATNEKLFF. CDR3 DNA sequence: TGTGCCAGCAGCCAAGATAAAGGACGAGCAACTAATGAAAAACTGTTTTTT.

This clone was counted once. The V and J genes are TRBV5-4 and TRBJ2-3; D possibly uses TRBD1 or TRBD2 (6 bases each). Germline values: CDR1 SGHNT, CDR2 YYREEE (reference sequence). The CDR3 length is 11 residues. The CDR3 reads CAGGRTDTQYF. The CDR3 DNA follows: TGTGCGGGGGGCCGCACAGATACGCAGTATTTT.

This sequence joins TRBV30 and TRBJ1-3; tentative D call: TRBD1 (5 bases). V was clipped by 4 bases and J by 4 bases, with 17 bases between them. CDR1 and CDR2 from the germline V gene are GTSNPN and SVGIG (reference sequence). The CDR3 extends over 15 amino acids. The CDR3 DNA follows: TGTGCCTGGAACCCCGACGGGGCGGGGGGAAACACCATATATTTT. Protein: CAWNPDGAGGNTIYF.

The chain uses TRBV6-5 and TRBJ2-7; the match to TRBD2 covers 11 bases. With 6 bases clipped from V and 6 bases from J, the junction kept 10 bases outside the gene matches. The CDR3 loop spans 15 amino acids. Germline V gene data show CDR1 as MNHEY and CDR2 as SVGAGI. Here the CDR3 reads CASRTGTSGTPEQYF. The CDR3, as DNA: TGTGCCAGCAGAACCGGGACTAGCGGAACCCCCGAGCAGTACTTC.

The CDR3 sequence: CSVAGRMGTEAFF. DNA of the CDR3: TGCAGCGTGGCGGGCCGCATGGGCACTGAAGCTTTCTTT. This chain connects TRBV29-1 to TRBJ1-1; D call uncertain. Germline-derived CDR1 and CDR2 are SQVTM and ANQGSEA. V was clipped by 6 bases and J by 4 bases, with 15 bases between them. The CDR3 extends over 13 amino acids.